Below, one TCR beta chain is given with its context. The authors' processing: Estimation of nucleated cell counts was performed using reference gene primer amplification. Clones were read by immunoSEQ multiplex PCR, and TCRdb kept only the in-frame ones, dropping some. V, J and clone size are taken as reported in that table, and D and trimming were inferred from the DNA itself. The sample has 40,000 to 50,000 clones, 80% to 90% seen once. The CDR3 contains 15 residues. The V end lost 4 bases, the J end lost 6 bases, and 16 bases lay between the germline ends. Germline lookup yields CDR1 SGHTS and CDR2 YDEGEE. This record belongs to a study of blood T cell repertoires in COVID-19.

The rearrangement uses TRBV5-8 and TRBJ1-4, with TRBD1 as a possible D gene (6 bases). This sequence was found in an elderly woman with acute or convalescent COVID-19. Material: peripheral blood. The CDR3 loop reads CASSRFTGNYEKLFF. The CDR3 DNA sequence: TGTGCCAGCAGCCGATTTACAGGGAACTATGAAAAACTGTTTTTT. Variable domain in full (rest from reference TRBV5-8 and TRBJ1-4): EAGVTQSPTHLIKTRGQQATLRCSPISGHTSVYWYQQALGLGLQFLLWYDEGEERNRGNFPPRFSGRQFPNYSSELNVNALELEDSALYLCASSRFTGNYEKLFFGSGTQLSVL.